This passage covers 29 T cell receptor beta chains from one sample sequenced in a study of cytomegalovirus exposure and HLA in healthy donors (dated by TCRdb to 2016 to 2017). The library was built by means of the immunoSEQ multiplex PCR assay. The table was pulled from immuneACCESS by TCRdb, which kept in-frame rearrangements only. Such tables lose some clones; where checked, under half of the loss comes from unresolved V genes, and the rest has no known cause. The sample records more than 200,000 clones, around 90% of which are singletons. Roughly 3% of the sample is in the top ten clones. The source material was PBMCs. The origin of the receptors is a woman aged 25-40 years in good health and CMV-seronegative.

CDR3 DNA: TGTGCCAGCAGTTTTAATTCGGGTAAAGATACGCAGTATTTT. This encodes CASSFNSGKDTQYF. The chain recombines TRBV28 with TRBJ2-3; D is ambiguous. CDR3 length: 14 amino acids. The V end was cut by 3 bases, the J end by 5 bases, with 12 bases between. Germline V gene data show CDR1 as MDHEN and CDR2 as SYDVKM.

Concerning this clone itself: The limits of the CDR3 on the DNA are not certain, so only TCRdb's listed CDR3 is given. This sequence joins TRBV12-1 and TRBJ1-2; the tabulated D call, TRBD1, remains unverified against the DNA. TRBV12-1 is tagged as a pseudogene. The CDR3 comprises 17 residues, both ends counted. The chain's CDR3 is CASSFGTGIPIHYGYTF.

This chain links TRBV7-6 with TRBJ2-5; unclear D gene. The V end was cut by 2 bases, the J end by 4 bases, with 5 bases between. The length of the CDR3 is 12 residues. CDR1 is SGHVS and CDR2 is FNYEAQ in the germline V gene. CDR3 coding DNA: TGTGCCAGCAGCTTACTGGGAGAGACCCAGTACTTC. This sequence encodes CASSLLGETQYF. The variable domain in full, completed from reference TRBV7-6 and TRBJ2-5, reads GAGVSQSPRYKVTKRGQDVALRCDPISGHVSLYWYRQALGQGPEFLTYFNYEAQQDKSGLPNDRFSAERPEGSISTLTIQRTEQRDSAMYRCASSLLGETQYFGPGTRLLVL.

The chain joins TRBV4-3 to TRBJ2-2; tentative D call: TRBD2 (6 bases). Germline loops: CDR1 LGHNA, CDR2 YSLEER. V was pared by 1 base and J by 5 bases, with 8 bases between. The CDR3 is made up of 14 amino acids. The CDR3 loop reads CASSQVGGTGELFF. CDR3 sequence (DNA): TGCGCCAGCAGCCAAGTAGGAGGGACCGGGGAGCTGTTTTTT.

This sequence joins TRBV27 and TRBJ2-7, with TRBD2 matching over 8 bases. The V gene's germline CDR1 is MNHEY and CDR2 SMNVEV (reference sequence). The CDR3 loop spans 15 amino acids. V trimming: 7 bases; J trimming: 3 bases; junction bases outside the gene matches: 11. CDR3 protein: CASTAGRALGYEQYF. Here the CDR3 DNA reads TGTGCCAGCACGGCCGGGAGGGCCTTGGGCTACGAGCAGTACTTC.

J is TRBJ1-1 and V is TRBV5-1; the D gene is possibly TRBD1 (5 bases). CDR1 is SGHRS, CDR2 YFSETQ, per germline. The CDR3 covers 14 residues. V lost 2 bases and J lost 1, with 9 bases in between. DNA for the CDR3: TGCGCCAGCAGCTTCGGCAGGGAGAACACTGAAGCTTTCTTT. It yields the protein CASSFGRENTEAFF. Full variable domain (missing parts from reference TRBV5-1 and TRBJ1-1): KAGVTQTPRYLIKTRGQQVTLSCSPISGHRSVSWYQQTPGQGLQFLFEYFSETQRNKGNFPGRFSGRQFSNSRSEMNVSTLELGDSALYLCASSFGRENTEAFFGQGTRLTVV.

The rearrangement links TRBV13 to TRBJ2-7, with D perhaps matching TRBD1 or TRBD2 (5 bases each). The CDR3 length is 18 residues. In germline, CDR1 is PRHDT, CDR2 FYEKMQ (reference sequence). V was clipped by 0 bases and J by 0 bases, with 18 bases between them. The CDR3, as DNA: TGTGCCAGCAGCTTAGGTCGGACGGCCTATGGGACCTCCTACGAGCAGTACTTC. This sequence encodes CASSLGRTAYGTSYEQYF.

This chain joins TRBV7-2 and TRBJ2-7; tentatively, D is TRBD2 (7 bases). Germline V gene data show CDR1 as SGHTA and CDR2 as FQGNSA. The CDR3 is 14 amino acids. V was cut by 5 bases and J by 6 bases, with 17 bases left in between. The CDR3 protein is CASSVNGGLGEQYF. The CDR3 region has the DNA TGTGCCAGCAGCGTCAACGGGGGGCTGGGCGAGCAGTACTTC.

V is TRBV10-2 and J is TRBJ1-5; a possible D gene is TRBD1 (6 bases). This CDR3 is built from 14 residues. The V end lost 3 bases, the J end lost 6 bases, and 12 bases lay between the germline ends. Germline loops: CDR1 WSHSY, CDR2 SAAADI. In nucleotides, the CDR3 is TGCGCCAGCAGTGATGGTGGGGGCACTCAGCCCCAGCATTTT. This encodes CASSDGGGTQPQHF.

J is TRBJ2-7 and V is TRBV6-1; possibly TRBD2 for D (7 bases). The CDR3 extends over 15 amino acids. From germline, CDR1 is MNHNS and CDR2 SASEGT. Trimming took 8 bases from V and 3 from J, leaving 20 bases between them. This CDR3 is CASYYGAGEGYEQYF. CDR3 DNA: TGTGCCAGCTACTATGGGGCAGGGGAGGGCTACGAGCAGTACTTC.

V gene TRBV5-4 combines with J gene TRBJ2-5, with a weak D call TRBD2 (5 bases). Germline values: CDR1 SGHNT, CDR2 YYREEE (reference sequence). V shed 9 bases and J shed 5 bases, with 14 bases lying between them. The CDR3 loop spans 12 amino acids. The CDR3 reads CATAGAEETQYF. CDR3 bases: TGTGCCACCGCGGGTGCGGAGGAGACCCAGTACTTC.

This chain connects TRBV5-1 to TRBJ2-1; D not resolved. The germline V gene encodes CDR1 SGHRS and CDR2 YFSETQ. This CDR3 has 12 amino acids. V was clipped by 2 bases and J by 6 bases, with 6 bases between them. Here the CDR3 reads CASSLEPNEQFF. The CDR3 DNA reads as TGCGCCAGCAGCTTAGAACCCAATGAGCAGTTCTTC.

This clone was counted a single time. The CDR3 reads CSVESSGPSYEQYF. In DNA form, the CDR3 reads TGCAGCGTTGAGTCTAGCGGCCCTTCCTACGAGCAGTACTTC. The chain carries TRBV29-1 and TRBJ2-7; 7 nucleotides agree with TRBD2. Trimming cost V 3 bases and J 1 base; bases outside gene matches: 6. There are 14 residues in the CDR3. CDR1 and CDR2 (germline): SQVTM, ANQGSEA.

The rearrangement links TRBV30 to TRBJ2-3; 12 positions match TRBD2. Germline CDR1 GTSNPN, CDR2 SVGIG (reference sequence). V lost 4 bases to trimming and J lost 0 bases; unmatched junction nucleotides: 5. The CDR3 has 16 residues. The CDR3 protein is CAWIPTSGRSTDTQYF. The CDR3 DNA follows: TGTGCCTGGATTCCCACTAGCGGGAGGAGCACAGATACGCAGTATTTT.

The genes are TRBV4-3 and TRBJ2-7, with 8 nucleotides matching TRBD1. The CDR3 loop spans 13 amino acids. Germline assignment: CDR1 LGHNA and CDR2 YSLEER. The V segment lost 6 bases and the J segment 4 bases; nucleotides outside the gene matches: 5. For the CDR3, the DNA is TGCGCCAGCAGTCTAGACAGGGGATACGAGCAGTACTTC. This translates into CASSLDRGYEQYF.

The chain carries TRBV28 and TRBJ1-5; 7 nucleotides match TRBD1. V lost 6 bases to trimming and J lost 6 bases; unmatched junction nucleotides: 11. CDR3 length: 15 residues. Germline loops: CDR1 MDHEN, CDR2 SYDVKM. In DNA, the CDR3 is TGTGCCAGCAGGGGGGGACAGTTAATCTTTCAGCCCCAGCATTTT. It translates to CASRGGQLIFQPQHF.

This chain joins TRBV6-6 and TRBJ2-3; D remains unclear. Germline CDR1 MNHNY, CDR2 SVGAGI (reference sequence). V shed 2 bases and J shed 5 bases, with 14 bases lying between them. CDR3 length equals 15 residues. The CDR3 loop reads CASSYNAAQVDTQYF. The CDR3 nucleotides are TGTGCCAGCAGTTACAACGCGGCACAAGTAGATACGCAGTATTTT.

This clone was seen a single time. The rearrangement links TRBV2 to TRBJ2-5; no firm D call. The CDR3 is 17 amino acids. The V gene lost 0 bases and the J gene lost 5 bases, with 19 bases spanning the gap. The germline gives CDR1 SNHLY, CDR2 FYNNEI. CDR3 sequence (DNA): TGTGCCAGCAGTGAAGCGCCTGGTTCCGAACCGTGGGAGACCCAGTACTTC. Translation: CASSEAPGSEPWETQYF.

This clone was seen only once. The rearrangement joins TRBV11-2 to TRBJ2-7, with unresolved D. Germline CDR1 is SGHAT and CDR2 is FQNNGV. The germline V and J ends were trimmed by 3 bases and 0 bases, with 12 bases remaining between them. This CDR3 spans 15 amino acids. In DNA, the CDR3 is TGTGCCAGCAGCTTTTTCGACGCTGGCTCCTACGAGCAGTACTTC. It yields the protein CASSFFDAGSYEQYF.

This clone occurred a few times. The rearrangement joins TRBV29-1 to TRBJ2-4; 9 nucleotides agree with TRBD1. The V gene end was trimmed by 4 bases and the J gene end by 1 base; junction bases not matched to a gene: 5. Looked up from germline, CDR1 is SQVTM and CDR2 is ANQGSEA. This CDR3 has 15 residues. CDR3 region: CSVVTGTGAKNIQYF. The CDR3 DNA follows: TGCAGCGTTGTGACCGGGACAGGGGCCAAAAACATTCAGTACTTC.

V gene TRBV28 combines with J gene TRBJ2-1; D unclear. Trimming cost V 2 bases and J 3 bases, with 8 bases left between them. In germline, CDR1 is MDHEN, CDR2 SYDVKM. CDR3 length: 14 amino acids. The CDR3 spells CASSLQSIYNEQFF. DNA of the CDR3: TGTGCCAGCAGTTTACAGTCCATCTACAATGAGCAGTTCTTC.

The rearrangement joins TRBV13 to TRBJ1-1, with TRBD1 identical over 7 bases. The CDR3 contains 15 residues. Unmatched junction bases numbered 10, after V lost 4 bases and J lost 5 bases. CDR1 PRHDT and CDR2 FYEKMQ come from the germline V gene (reference sequence). Here the CDR3 reads CASSSTGASWTEAFF. CDR3 DNA sequence: TGTGCCAGCAGCTCTACAGGGGCCAGTTGGACTGAAGCTTTCTTT.

The gene calls are TRBV6-5 and TRBJ1-1, with D possibly matching TRBD1 (5 bases). CDR1 and CDR2 from the germline V gene are MNHEY and SVGAGI. Trimming pared 4 bases from V and 6 bases from J, leaving 15 bases between. The CDR3 has 14 residues. The DNA of the CDR3 is TGTGCCAGCAGTTCCCCTGACCGGGGGGCTGAAGCTTTCTTT. It encodes CASSSPDRGAEAFF.

The chain joins TRBV2 to TRBJ2-7, with D maybe TRBD2 (6 bases). V was shortened by 6 bases and J by 2 bases, with 11 bases between the two germline ends. This CDR3 comprises 13 residues. Germline assignment: CDR1 SNHLY and CDR2 FYNNEI. The CDR3 bases are TGTGCCAGCAGCTGGGGGGTAACCTACGAGCAGTACTTC. It yields the protein CASSWGVTYEQYF.

The rearrangement joins TRBV6-6 to TRBJ2-7; perhaps TRBD1 as D (6 bases). Germline CDR1 and CDR2: MNHNY and SVGAGI (reference sequence). CDR3 length: 14 residues. Trimming took off 7 bases at V and 5 bases at J, with 18 bases between the two ends. The CDR3 here is CASKTGQYVDEQYF. The CDR3, as DNA: TGTGCCAGCAAAACCGGACAGTATGTCGACGAGCAGTACTTC.

V usage is TRBV7-3 and J usage is TRBJ2-5; 10 bases align to TRBD2. CDR3 length: 15 residues. V shed 2 bases and J 5 bases; nucleotides not matched to a gene: 5. Germline CDR1 is SGHTA and CDR2 is FQGTGA. The CDR3 region is CASSLGLAGVETQYF. The CDR3 DNA is TGTGCCAGCAGCTTAGGTCTAGCGGGAGTTGAGACCCAGTACTTC. Variable domain in full (rest from reference TRBV7-3 and TRBJ2-5): GAGVSQTPSNKVTEKGKYVELRCDPISGHTALYWYRQSLGQGPEFLIYFQGTGAADDSGLPNDRFFAVRPEGSVSTLKIQRTERGDSAVYLCASSLGLAGVETQYFGPGTRLLVL.

The rearrangement joins TRBV4-1 to TRBJ2-3, with no clear D. Germline CDR1 is MGHRA and CDR2 is YSYEKL. The CDR3 runs 16 residues. V lost 2 bases and J 0 bases, leaving 12 bases between the germline ends. The CDR3 loop is CASSQLDIISTDTQYF. As DNA, the CDR3 is TGCGCCAGCAGCCAACTTGACATAATTAGCACAGATACGCAGTATTTT.

This clone was detected only a few times. The chain uses TRBV5-4 and TRBJ1-2, with 10 positions matching TRBD1. J lost 2 bases, V lost 4 bases, and 8 bases had no gene match. Germline V CDR1 and CDR2: SGHNT, YYREEE (reference sequence). The CDR3 totals 16 residues. This chain's CDR3 is CASSPDPTGGNYGYTF. The DNA for the CDR3 is TGTGCCAGCAGCCCCGATCCGACAGGGGGCAACTATGGCTACACCTTC.

This rearrangement joins TRBV20-1 to TRBJ2-2; D ambiguous. The CDR3 sequence is 11 residues long. Between the trimmed V and J ends, which lost 2 bases and 4 bases, there was a span of 2 bases. The germline V gene encodes CDR1 DFQATT and CDR2 SNEGSKA (reference sequence). The CDR3 DNA reads as TGCAGTGCTAGATTCACCGGGGAGCTGTTTTTT. Amino acid sequence: CSARFTGELFF.